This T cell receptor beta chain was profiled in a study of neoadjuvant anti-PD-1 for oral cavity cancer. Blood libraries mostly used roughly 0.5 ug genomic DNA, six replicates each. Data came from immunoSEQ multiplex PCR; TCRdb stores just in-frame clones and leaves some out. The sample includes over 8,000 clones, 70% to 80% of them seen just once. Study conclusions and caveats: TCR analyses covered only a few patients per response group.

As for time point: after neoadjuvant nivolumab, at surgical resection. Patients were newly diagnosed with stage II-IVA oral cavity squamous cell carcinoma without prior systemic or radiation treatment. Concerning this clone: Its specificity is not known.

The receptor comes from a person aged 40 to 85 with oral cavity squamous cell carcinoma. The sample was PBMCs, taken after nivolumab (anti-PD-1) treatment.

CDR3 in DNA: TGTGCCAGCAGTGCGGGGCGGGGGTACGAGCAGTACTTC. Its protein is CASSAGRGYEQYF. This chain uses TRBV2 with TRBJ2-7, with TRBD2 matching over 7 bases. V gave up 4 bases and J gave up 4 bases; unmatched junction bases: 4. The germline CDR1 and CDR2 sequences are SNHLY and FYNNEI. The CDR3 runs to 13 residues.